The rows below give T cell receptor beta chains drawn from one sample of a study of cytomegalovirus exposure and HLA in healthy donors. Some clones are missing from TCRdb's copy, which holds only in-frame ones; the method was immunoSEQ multiplex PCR. Among fewer than 250,000 clones listed, 60% to 85% were seen once. The source material was PBMCs. These receptors all stem from a woman younger than 35 in good health and CMV-seronegative. Both conserved end residues are part of each CDR3.

length	V	J	CDR3
13	TRBV9	TRBJ1-1	CASSVGSYTEAFF
14	TRBV6-5	TRBJ1-2	CASRKQGANYGYTF
12	TRBV28	TRBJ1-2	CASSDRAYGYTF
12	TRBV5-1	TRBJ1-1	CASREAYTEAFF
15	TRBV19	TRBJ1-6	CASSTQDRGIPPLHF
13	TRBV19	TRBJ2-1	CASSIDNRNEQFF
14	TRBV5-4	TRBJ2-5	CASSSKGGVETQYF
14	TRBV11-2	TRBJ2-3	CASSAGGYTDTQYF
15	TRBV11-2	TRBJ2-3	CASTSLWADTDTQYF
14	TRBV18	TRBJ1-1	CASSPQKMNTEAFF
17	TRBV7-2	TRBJ2-1	CASSLDRGTGADNEQFF
15	TRBV6-4	TRBJ1-5	CASSDLQGLRQPQHF
15	TRBV4-3	TRBJ2-1	CASSQEGGRAVEQFF
13	TRBV6-5	TRBJ1-1	CASRLFMNTEAFF
15	TRBV19	TRBJ2-3	CASSVLAGAEDTQYF
14	TRBV5-1	TRBJ2-3	CASSSGTPTDTQYF
17	TRBV18	TRBJ2-1	CASSPEDLGSSYNEQFF
13	TRBV11-2	TRBJ2-7	CAIREVNSYEQYF
14	TRBV6-5	TRBJ2-3	CASRWDRARDTQYF
15	TRBV10-3	TRBJ2-7	CAISADRPSGYEQYF
13	TRBV28	TRBJ2-7	CASRARGHLEQYF
17	TRBV4-3	TRBJ2-1	CASSRRLAGGLYNEQFF
19	TRBV27	TRBJ2-3	CASSFQWTSGAQRADTQYF
16	TRBV28	TRBJ2-1	CASSLSSGRGYNEQFF
14	TRBV7-9	TRBJ2-7	CASSRRGGLPEQYF
14	TRBV7-3	TRBJ2-7	CASSLLGQGDEQYF
19	TRBV5-1	TRBJ1-3	CASSLTTGTPSFSGNTIYF
13	TRBV7-9	TRBJ2-3	CASSPGLADTQYF
14	TRBV7-3	TRBJ1-2	CASSLGSGSYGYTF
21	TRBV30	TRBJ2-1	CACLGGILSGRASGSYNEQFF
15	TRBV9	TRBJ2-7	CASSTRRGTGYEQYF
16	TRBV5-1	TRBJ1-1	CASDLGGGSRAPEAFF
15	TRBV7-3	TRBJ2-2	CASSLSGTITGELFF